These 6 T cell receptor beta chains originate from one sample sequenced in a study of blood T cell repertoires in COVID-19. Here immunoSEQ multiplex PCR was the method, and the copy in TCRdb shows in-frame clones only, minus some. The data contain about 440,000 clones, more than 85% of them singletons. Sequenced input: peripheral blood. The receptors here all came from a woman aged 25 to 39 with acute or convalescent COVID-19.

V gene TRBV28 combines with J gene TRBJ1-3, with 7 bases that match TRBD1. The V segment lost 10 bases and the J segment 0 bases; nucleotides outside the gene matches: 9. Per germline, CDR1 MDHEN and CDR2 SYDVKM. The CDR3 totals 15 residues. The CDR3 bases are TGTGCCACCGGTCAGGGGGATATCTCTGGAAACACCATATATTTT. It is translated as CATGQGDISGNTIYF. The full variable domain, in which reference TRBV28 and TRBJ1-3 provide the parts outside the CDR3, is DVKVTQSSRYLVKRTGEKVFLECVQDMDHENMFWYRQDPGLGLRLIYFSYDVKMKEKGDIPEGYSVSREKKERFSLILESASTNQTSMYLCATGQGDISGNTIYFGEGSWLTVV.

This chain connects TRBV24-1 to TRBJ1-5, with D possibly being TRBD1 (5 bases). CDR1 and CDR2 from the germline V gene are KGHDR and SFDVKD. V lost 4 bases to trimming and J lost 11 bases, with 11 bases between them. CDR3 length equals 12 residues. The DNA of the CDR3 is TGTGCCACCAGTGACGGGGGACTGGCCCAGCATTTT. This sequence encodes CATSDGGLAQHF.

The chain employs TRBV2 and TRBJ1-4; D might be TRBD1 (5 bases). The length of the CDR3 is 14 residues. Per the germline V gene, CDR1 is SNHLY and CDR2 is FYNNEI. V was clipped by 6 bases and J by 8 bases, with 16 bases between them. Here the CDR3 DNA reads TGTGCCAGCAGGGGGGACTTCGCCGGGGAAAAACTGTTTTTT. Translating it yields CASRGDFAGEKLFF.

V gene TRBV11-2 combines with J gene TRBJ2-1, with TRBD2 matching over 8 bases. Germline V CDR1 and CDR2: SGHAT, FQNNGV. The CDR3 totals 14 residues. Germline trimming cut 6 bases from V and 7 bases from J; bases unmatched to any gene: 8. The CDR3 DNA is TGTGCCAGCAGGACGGGGGGGCCTCTAAATGAGCAGTTCTTC. This translates into CASRTGGPLNEQFF. Filled out from reference TRBV11-2 and TRBJ2-1, the complete variable domain reads EAGVAQSPRYKIIEKRQSVAFWCNPISGHATLYWYQQILGQGPKLLIQFQNNGVVDDSQLPKDRFSAERLKGVDSTLKIQPAKLEDSAVYLCASRTGGPLNEQFFGPGTRLTVL.

This sequence joins TRBV20-1 and TRBJ2-3; TRBD2 matches at 10 bases. The germline V gene encodes CDR1 DFQATT and CDR2 SNEGSKA (reference sequence). The CDR3 is 17 residues long. Germline trimming cut 3 bases from V and 0 bases from J; bases unmatched to any gene: 9. The chain's CDR3 is CSASLASGGKSTDTQYF. CDR3 nucleotides: TGCAGTGCTAGTCTGGCTAGCGGGGGTAAAAGCACAGATACGCAGTATTTT.

The V and J genes are TRBV7-9 and TRBJ1-1; 7 positions agree with TRBD1. CDR1 and CDR2 (germline): SEHNR, FQNEAQ (reference sequence). V lost 4 bases to trimming and J lost 5 bases; unmatched junction nucleotides: 10. CDR3 length: 15 amino acids. The CDR3 here is CASSSKGQQGTEAFF. CDR3 bases: TGTGCCAGCAGCTCAAAGGGACAGCAGGGGACTGAAGCTTTCTTT.